These 11 T cell receptor beta chains were all obtained from the same sample, sequenced in a study of blood T cell repertoires in COVID-19. Method: immunoSEQ multiplex PCR; TCRdb's copy keeps in-frame clones and lacks some. The sample records approximately 190,000 clones, 82% being singletons. The sequencing sample was made of PBMCs or T cells enriched from blood (not recorded which). The source is a woman aged 60-75 years with acute COVID-19.

The gene calls are TRBV4-3 and TRBJ1-3; D is unclear. This CDR3 comprises 14 residues. Germline loops: CDR1 LGHNA, CDR2 YSLEER. Trimming cost V 4 bases and J 4 bases, with 11 bases left between them. This CDR3 reads CASSPGGDGNTIYF. In DNA, the CDR3 is TGCGCCAGCAGCCCTGGCGGAGACGGAAACACCATATATTTT.

This clone has only one observation. The chain joins TRBV5-1 to TRBJ2-3; perhaps TRBD2 as D (6 bases). Germline V CDR1 and CDR2: SGHRS, YFSETQ. The V and J ends lost 4 bases and 1 base respectively, with 19 bases between them. CDR3 length equals 17 residues. The CDR3 DNA reads TGCGCCAGCAGCCCTTCGAGGGGAGGAGGGGGCACAGATACGCAGTATTTT. Translated: CASSPSRGGGGTDTQYF.

J is TRBJ2-7 and V is TRBV5-4; 12 nucleotides align to TRBD2. The CDR3 has 15 amino acids. The V gene end was trimmed by 0 bases and the J gene end by 6 bases; junction bases not matched to a gene: 4. CDR1 SGHNT and CDR2 YYREEE come from the germline V gene (reference sequence). The DNA for the CDR3 is TGTGCCAGCAGCTTGGGACTAGCGGGAGCCACCGAGCAGTACTTC. Its protein is CASSLGLAGATEQYF.

V usage is TRBV5-1 and J usage is TRBJ1-1, with 10 bases identical to TRBD1. Trimming cost V 3 bases and J 4 bases; bases outside gene matches: 0. Germline V gene sequence: CDR1 SGHRS, CDR2 YFSETQ. This CDR3 is 13 amino acids long. The CDR3 sequence is CASSWTGGTEAFF. CDR3 coding DNA: TGCGCCAGCAGCTGGACAGGGGGCACTGAAGCTTTCTTT. Full variable domain (remainder filled in from reference TRBV5-1 and TRBJ1-1): KAGVTQTPRYLIKTRGQQVTLSCSPISGHRSVSWYQQTPGQGLQFLFEYFSETQRNKGNFPGRFSGRQFSNSRSEMNVSTLELGDSALYLCASSWTGGTEAFFGQGTRLTVV.

The J gene is TRBJ1-1, the V gene TRBV27, with TRBD1 matching 10 bases. This CDR3 has 16 residues. V lost 4 bases to trimming and J lost 5 bases; unmatched junction nucleotides: 10. CDR1 and CDR2 from the germline V gene are MNHEY and SMNVEV (reference sequence). CDR3 nucleotide sequence: TGTGCCAGCAGTTCCCGTCGGACAGGGGGGGGAACTGAAGCTTTCTTT. Its translation is CASSSRRTGGGTEAFF.

CDR3 sequence: CASSFTGGSMISPLHF. In nucleotides, the CDR3 is TGTGCCAGCAGTTTCACAGGGGGCAGTATGATTTCACCCCTCCACTTT. V usage is TRBV6-5 and J usage is TRBJ1-6; 9 bases fit TRBD1. CDR1 is MNHEY, CDR2 SVGAGI, per germline. CDR3 length: 16 residues. J was trimmed by 9 bases and V by 4 bases; bases with no gene match: 10.

This chain connects TRBV11-2 to TRBJ2-2; TRBD2 matches at 12 bases. Losses at the gene ends were 5 bases for V and 5 bases for J; bases not matched to a gene: 15. The germline CDR1 and CDR2 sequences are SGHAT and FQNNGV. The CDR3 has 19 amino acids. The CDR3: CASSRYKTSGGPRTGELFF. The CDR3 DNA reads TGTGCCAGCAGCCGTTACAAGACTAGCGGGGGCCCAAGAACCGGGGAGCTGTTTTTT.

This sequence joins TRBV15 and TRBJ1-1, with TRBD1 as a possible D gene (5 bases). V lost 2 bases and J 4 bases, leaving 20 bases between the germline ends. This CDR3 comprises 17 residues. Germline loops: CDR1 LNHNV, CDR2 YYDKDF (reference sequence). CDR3 coding DNA: TGTGCCACCAGCAGACCCTGGACACATTGGCCCCCCACTGAAGCTTTCTTT. Encoded protein: CATSRPWTHWPPTEAFF.

The genes are TRBV7-2 and TRBJ2-3; D may be TRBD1 (5 bases). The CDR3 extends over 13 amino acids. Per germline, CDR1 SGHTA and CDR2 FQGNSA. V was shortened by 3 bases and J by 4 bases, with 8 bases between the two germline ends. The CDR3 here is CASSFQGADTQYF. Here the CDR3 DNA reads TGTGCCAGCAGCTTTCAGGGCGCAGATACGCAGTATTTT.

The chain is built from TRBV5-4 and TRBJ2-1, with TRBD1 identical over 8 bases. The V segment lost 5 bases and the J segment 3 bases; nucleotides outside the gene matches: 7. Germline CDR1 reads SGHNT; CDR2 reads YYREEE (reference sequence). The CDR3 contains 15 residues. This CDR3 reads CASRRTGYNYNEQFF. In nucleotides, the CDR3 is TGTGCCAGCAGGAGGACAGGGTATAACTACAATGAGCAGTTCTTC.

This chain links TRBV7-2 with TRBJ1-4; D not resolved. The V gene lost 7 bases and the J gene lost 8 bases, with 17 bases spanning the gap. The CDR3 length is 14 residues. Per germline, CDR1 SGHTA and CDR2 FQGNSA. CDR3 residues: CASTLADWSEKLFF. As DNA, the CDR3 is TGTGCCAGCACTCTCGCGGATTGGTCCGAAAAACTGTTTTTT.